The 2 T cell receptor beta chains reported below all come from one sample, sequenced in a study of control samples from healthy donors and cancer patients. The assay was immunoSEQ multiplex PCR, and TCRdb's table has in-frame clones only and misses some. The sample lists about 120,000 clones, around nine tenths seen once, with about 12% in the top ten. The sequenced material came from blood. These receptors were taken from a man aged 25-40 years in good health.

The DNA for the CDR3 is TGTGCCAGCAGCTCCTGGCTTGGACAGGATGAGACCCAGTACTTC. Translating gives CASSSWLGQDETQYF. The chain employs TRBV11-3 and TRBJ2-5, with TRBD1 matching 7 bases. CDR1 and CDR2 from the germline V gene are SGHNT and YENEEA. The trim removed 4 bases at V and 5 bases at J, leaving 10 bases unmatched. The CDR3 length is 15 residues.

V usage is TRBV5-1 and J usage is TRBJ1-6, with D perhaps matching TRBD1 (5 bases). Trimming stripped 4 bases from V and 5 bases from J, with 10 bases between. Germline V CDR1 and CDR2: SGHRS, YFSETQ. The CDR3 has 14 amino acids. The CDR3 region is CASSGGTDNSPLHF. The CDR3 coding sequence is TGCGCCAGCAGCGGAGGGACGGATAATTCACCCCTCCACTTT. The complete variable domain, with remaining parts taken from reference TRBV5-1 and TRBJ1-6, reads KAGVTQTPRYLIKTRGQQVTLSCSPISGHRSVSWYQQTPGQGLQFLFEYFSETQRNKGNFPGRFSGRQFSNSRSEMNVSTLELGDSALYLCASSGGTDNSPLHFGNGTRLTVT.